This T cell receptor beta chain was sequenced for a study of blood T cells in healthy people across ages (dated by TCRdb to the mid-2010s). Background for the entire study: In model experiments, template switching captured about one uniquely barcoded TCR beta cDNA molecule for every two T cells. The study measured age-related changes in TCR beta repertoire diversity using deep sequencing normalized with unique cDNA molecular identifiers. Two additional independent replicas of 1 million unique cDNA reads from the same blood draw were analyzed for two donors (one aged 18 to 30 and one aged 80 or older). Donors were grouped into four age groups: young (average 16 years), middle-aged (less than 40), aged (about 59) and long-lived (approximately 82). To avoid experimental bias, donors of different ages were randomly spread across the sequencing lanes.

Library preparation used 5' RACE. The sample was run on an Illumina HiSeq 2500. A second PCR of about 6 to 12 cycles was run with a J-beta primer mix and a sample-barcoded 5' primer. A unique molecular identifier was introduced onto each TCR beta cDNA molecule by a template-switch 5' adaptor carrying 12 random nucleotides. Each sample yielded at least 3 million CDR3-containing paired-end reads. First-strand cDNA was synthesized from all RNA with the Mint cDNA synthesis kit, primed by a TRBC-specific oligonucleotide. Following uracil-DNA glycosylase treatment, all cDNA underwent a first 18-cycle PCR with the universal primers M1SS and BC2_uni_R. Regarding the original processing steps: For normalization, 1 million high-quality reads were randomly selected from each sample, with every read carrying a distinct molecular identifier. Reads with shared molecular identifiers were discarded instead of being binned into consensus sequences. CDR3 identification, clonotype clustering and error correction used MiTCR with a Q25 quality threshold and the strictest error-elimination algorithm. Lower-bound total TCR beta diversity was estimated with a nonparametric unseen species model using Euler transformation. TCRdb reanalyzed the raw reads on its own, using fastp at Q25 for trimming and MiXCR for clone calling, and kept in-frame beta chains. Each entry merges the rows of one CDR3 protein and shows their most common DNA and genes. TCRdb's processing, not the study's, gives the V and J calls here. Across this sample there are 1.2 million to 1.5 million distinct CDR3 sequences, with 42% seen only once. The ten largest clones capture less than 8% of the sample.

Broader findings and caveats from the paper: There was a strong correlation between observed TCR beta diversity and the percentage of naive T cells measured by flow cytometry. Since profiling was done on bulk unsorted PBMCs, naive and antigen-experienced compartments could not be conclusively compared. Compared with the aged group, the long-lived group had more naive CD4+ T cells, fewer expanded clones and increased TCR diversity, a pattern suggesting age selection. Observed TCR beta diversity per million T cells fell roughly linearly with age, and a significant reduction was already apparent by age approximately 41. Because donor CMV infection status was unknown, age-related changes in expanded clonotypes were potentially confounded. Estimates of total diversity from one million sequenced T cells were regarded as lower bounds and underestimates.

Donors were a few dozen systemically healthy Caucasian individuals from Russia aged roughly 6 to 95 years. Roughly 11 milliliters of peripheral blood were drawn from each donor into EDTA-treated Vacutainer tubes. Ficoll-Paque density-gradient centrifugation was used to isolate PBMCs, with at least 6 million per sample. Total RNA was extracted from PBMCs with Trizol reagent, with at least 5.5 micrograms obtained per sample. For every donor, flow cytometry on a PBMC aliquot measured the percentage of naive CD45RAhigh/CD27high T cells. This clonotype showed up just a few times. Its antigen specificity is not known. It has no much larger one-base neighbor in the sample; base qualities were not kept. At the junction V is shortened by 10 bases and J by 3 bases, with 16 bases in between. Including the terminal cysteine and phenylalanine, the CDR3 comprises 14 residues. Only the CDR3 portion is preserved as DNA: 42 bases, with reading frame beginning at the first base. The germline V gene sets CDR1 to MGHDK and CDR2 to SYGVNS.

The sequenced sample was blood. The receptor's source is a woman aged 18-29 years in good health. The chain is encoded by TRBV25-1 joined to TRBJ2-4; TRBD2 is possibly the D segment (6 matching bases). The nucleotide sequence is TGTGCCACCGAGGCGGGGCCGGGCAAAAACATTCAGTACTTC. This codes for CATEAGPGKNIQYF.